These T cell receptor beta chains were read from a single sample in a study of blood T cells in healthy people across ages. Each CDR3 protein gets one entry after TCRdb re-called the 5' RACE reads with MiXCR. The table records roughly 680,000 distinct CDR3 sequences, 49% of them present only once. Sample: blood. The receptor set was obtained from a woman aged 55-70 years in good health. Both conserved end residues are part of each CDR3. Each record gives: CDR3 protein, CDR3 DNA, J gene, D gene, V gene, clone size. The D gene is left open where the match is weak. Not all rows give a size; the values are once, few, many and, for expanded clones, a class.

CDR3 protein: CATSRDGDRVEPQHF
CDR3 DNA: TGTGCCACCAGCAGAGATGGGGACAGGGTAGAGCCCCAGCATTTT
J gene: TRBJ1-5
D gene: TRBD1
V gene: TRBV15
clone size: NA

CDR3 protein: CASSSIDVSYEQYF
CDR3 DNA: TGTGCCAGCAGTTCCATAGACGTGAGCTACGAGCAGTACTTC
J gene: TRBJ2-7
D gene: NA
V gene: TRBV6-2/TRBV6-3
clone size: NA

CDR3 protein: CASSLAGQINYGYTF
CDR3 DNA: TGTGCCAGCAGTCTGGCCGGACAAATTAACTATGGCTACACCTTC
J gene: TRBJ1-2
D gene: NA
V gene: TRBV28
clone size: NA

CDR3 protein: CSARGRILAKNIQYF
CDR3 DNA: TGCAGTGCTAGAGGGCGGATCCTAGCCAAAAACATTCAGTACTTC
J gene: TRBJ2-4
D gene: NA
V gene: TRBV20-1
clone size: NA

CDR3 protein: CASVRDGSYEQYF
CDR3 DNA: TGTGCCAGCGTACGGGACGGGTCCTACGAGCAGTACTTC
J gene: TRBJ2-7
D gene: NA
V gene: TRBV6-6
clone size: NA

CDR3 protein: CSARDPLSGTTGNEQFF
CDR3 DNA: TGCAGTGCTAGAGATCCACTCAGCGGGACCACGGGCAATGAGCAGTTCTTC
J gene: TRBJ2-1
D gene: TRBD2
V gene: TRBV20-1
clone size: NA

CDR3 protein: CASNLRLARDTQYF
CDR3 DNA: TGTGCCAGCAACTTAAGACTAGCACGAGATACGCAGTATTTT
J gene: TRBJ2-3
D gene: TRBD2
V gene: TRBV6-2/TRBV6-3
clone size: NA

CDR3 protein: CSVQDSYEQYF
CDR3 DNA: TGCAGCGTTCAGGACTCTTACGAGCAGTACTTC
J gene: TRBJ2-7
D gene: NA
V gene: TRBV29-1
clone size: many

CDR3 protein: CASSSTGVNSPLHF
CDR3 DNA: TGCGCCAGCAGCAGCACAGGGGTAAATTCACCCCTCCACTTT
J gene: TRBJ1-6
D gene: TRBD1
V gene: TRBV5-1
clone size: NA

CDR3 protein: CASSSRQGLDNEQFF
CDR3 DNA: TGTGCCAGCAGCTCTCGACAGGGGCTAGACAATGAGCAGTTCTTC
J gene: TRBJ2-1
D gene: TRBD1
V gene: TRBV7-3
clone size: NA

CDR3 protein: CSARVGTGGAKTQYF
CDR3 DNA: TGCAGTGCTAGAGTCGGGACAGGGGGCGCGAAGACCCAGTACTTC
J gene: TRBJ2-5
D gene: TRBD1
V gene: TRBV20-1
clone size: NA

CDR3 protein: CASSLAMPGSGGYTF
CDR3 DNA: TGTGCCAGCAGCTTAGCTATGCCGGGAAGCGGAGGCTACACCTTC
J gene: TRBJ1-2
D gene: NA
V gene: TRBV7-2
clone size: NA

CDR3 protein: CASSRRQGETQYF
CDR3 DNA: TGTGCCAGCAGCAGAAGACAGGGAGAGACCCAGTACTTC
J gene: TRBJ2-5
D gene: TRBD1
V gene: TRBV3-1
clone size: few

CDR3 protein: CASRPFTGNYGYTF
CDR3 DNA: TGTGCCAGCAGACCGTTCACAGGAAACTATGGCTACACCTTC
J gene: TRBJ1-2
D gene: NA
V gene: TRBV5-5
clone size: NA

CDR3 protein: CASSPEGAGHNEQYF
CDR3 DNA: TGCGCCAGCAGCCCCGAGGGGGCGGGACACAATGAGCAGTACTTC
J gene: TRBJ2-5
D gene: NA
V gene: TRBV5-1
clone size: NA

CDR3 protein: CASAMAGGHSEQYF
CDR3 DNA: TGTGCCAGCGCCATGGCCGGGGGGCATAGCGAGCAGTACTTC
J gene: TRBJ2-7
D gene: NA
V gene: TRBV6-5
clone size: NA

CDR3 protein: CASIRTSGRARTDTQYF
CDR3 DNA: TGTGCCAGCATCAGGACTAGCGGGAGGGCCAGGACAGATACGCAGTATTTT
J gene: TRBJ2-3
D gene: TRBD2
V gene: TRBV27
clone size: few

CDR3 protein: CASSPKRESASDTQYF
CDR3 DNA: TGTGCCAGCAGCCCGAAGCGGGAGTCGGCGTCAGATACGCAGTATTTT
J gene: TRBJ2-3
D gene: TRBD2
V gene: TRBV4-2
clone size: NA

CDR3 protein: CASSPYPSSGSWYEQYF
CDR3 DNA: TGTGCCAGCAGCCCCTACCCATCGAGCGGGAGTTGGTACGAGCAGTACTTC
J gene: TRBJ2-7
D gene: TRBD2
V gene: TRBV3-1
clone size: NA

CDR3 protein: CASSPDRDTQYF
CDR3 DNA: TGCGCCAGCAGCCCCGACAGGGATACGCAGTATTTT
J gene: TRBJ2-3
D gene: NA
V gene: TRBV5-1
clone size: NA

CDR3 protein: CASKTGTPGTQYF
CDR3 DNA: TGTGCCAGCAAGACAGGGACCCCAGGGACCCAGTACTTC
J gene: TRBJ2-5
D gene: TRBD1
V gene: TRBV6-5
clone size: few

CDR3 protein: CASSRMRPGPGEQFF
CDR3 DNA: TGCGCCAGCAGCAGGATGCGGCCAGGCCCCGGTGAGCAGTTCTTC
J gene: TRBJ2-1
D gene: NA
V gene: TRBV5-1
clone size: NA

CDR3 protein: CASSSPDRANYGYTF
CDR3 DNA: TGTGCCAGCAGCTCCCCGGACCGCGCTAACTATGGCTACACCTTC
J gene: TRBJ1-2
D gene: NA
V gene: TRBV7-2
clone size: few

CDR3 protein: CASTFTGANSPLHF
CDR3 DNA: TGTGCCAGCACCTTCACAGGGGCAAATTCACCCCTCCACTTT
J gene: TRBJ1-6
D gene: TRBD1
V gene: TRBV6-6
clone size: NA

CDR3 protein: CASSPAWGSGANVLTF
CDR3 DNA: TGTGCCAGCAGCCCCGCATGGGGGTCTGGGGCCAACGTCCTGACTTTC
J gene: TRBJ2-6
D gene: NA
V gene: TRBV7-6
clone size: NA

CDR3 protein: CGVDLDPASEETQYF
CDR3 DNA: TGCGGCGTTGATCTTGACCCAGCCTCTGAAGAGACCCAGTACTTC
J gene: TRBJ2-5
D gene: NA
V gene: TRBV29-1
clone size: NA

CDR3 protein: CASSWLRDKDFKNIQYF
CDR3 DNA: TGTGCCAGCAGCTGGCTCCGGGACAAAGATTTCAAAAACATTCAGTACTTC
J gene: TRBJ2-4
D gene: NA
V gene: TRBV7-8
clone size: NA

CDR3 protein: CASSFDAGPTDTQYF
CDR3 DNA: TGTGCCAGCAGTTTTGACGCAGGGCCCACAGATACGCAGTATTTT
J gene: TRBJ2-3
D gene: NA
V gene: TRBV12-3/TRBV12-4
clone size: few

CDR3 protein: CASSTGLAIKDTQYF
CDR3 DNA: TGTGCCAGCAGTACTGGGCTAGCGATTAAAGATACGCAGTATTTT
J gene: TRBJ2-3
D gene: NA
V gene: TRBV6-5
clone size: NA

CDR3 protein: CASSLPGVDEQYF
CDR3 DNA: TGTGCCAGCAGTTTACCGGGAGTAGACGAGCAGTACTTC
J gene: TRBJ2-7
D gene: NA
V gene: TRBV28
clone size: few

CDR3 protein: CASRGAGGMYEQYF
CDR3 DNA: TGTGCCAGCAGGGGAGCGGGAGGAATGTACGAGCAGTACTTC
J gene: TRBJ2-7
D gene: TRBD2
V gene: TRBV6-2/TRBV6-3
clone size: few

CDR3 protein: CASSYSGYGSDTQYF
CDR3 DNA: TGTGCCAGCAGCTATAGCGGGTACGGGTCAGATACGCAGTATTTT
J gene: TRBJ2-3
D gene: TRBD2
V gene: TRBV7-2
clone size: few

CDR3 protein: CASRGTSGQELQYF
CDR3 DNA: TGTGCCAGCAGAGGGACTAGCGGGCAGGAATTACAGTACTTC
J gene: TRBJ2-5
D gene: TRBD2
V gene: TRBV27
clone size: NA